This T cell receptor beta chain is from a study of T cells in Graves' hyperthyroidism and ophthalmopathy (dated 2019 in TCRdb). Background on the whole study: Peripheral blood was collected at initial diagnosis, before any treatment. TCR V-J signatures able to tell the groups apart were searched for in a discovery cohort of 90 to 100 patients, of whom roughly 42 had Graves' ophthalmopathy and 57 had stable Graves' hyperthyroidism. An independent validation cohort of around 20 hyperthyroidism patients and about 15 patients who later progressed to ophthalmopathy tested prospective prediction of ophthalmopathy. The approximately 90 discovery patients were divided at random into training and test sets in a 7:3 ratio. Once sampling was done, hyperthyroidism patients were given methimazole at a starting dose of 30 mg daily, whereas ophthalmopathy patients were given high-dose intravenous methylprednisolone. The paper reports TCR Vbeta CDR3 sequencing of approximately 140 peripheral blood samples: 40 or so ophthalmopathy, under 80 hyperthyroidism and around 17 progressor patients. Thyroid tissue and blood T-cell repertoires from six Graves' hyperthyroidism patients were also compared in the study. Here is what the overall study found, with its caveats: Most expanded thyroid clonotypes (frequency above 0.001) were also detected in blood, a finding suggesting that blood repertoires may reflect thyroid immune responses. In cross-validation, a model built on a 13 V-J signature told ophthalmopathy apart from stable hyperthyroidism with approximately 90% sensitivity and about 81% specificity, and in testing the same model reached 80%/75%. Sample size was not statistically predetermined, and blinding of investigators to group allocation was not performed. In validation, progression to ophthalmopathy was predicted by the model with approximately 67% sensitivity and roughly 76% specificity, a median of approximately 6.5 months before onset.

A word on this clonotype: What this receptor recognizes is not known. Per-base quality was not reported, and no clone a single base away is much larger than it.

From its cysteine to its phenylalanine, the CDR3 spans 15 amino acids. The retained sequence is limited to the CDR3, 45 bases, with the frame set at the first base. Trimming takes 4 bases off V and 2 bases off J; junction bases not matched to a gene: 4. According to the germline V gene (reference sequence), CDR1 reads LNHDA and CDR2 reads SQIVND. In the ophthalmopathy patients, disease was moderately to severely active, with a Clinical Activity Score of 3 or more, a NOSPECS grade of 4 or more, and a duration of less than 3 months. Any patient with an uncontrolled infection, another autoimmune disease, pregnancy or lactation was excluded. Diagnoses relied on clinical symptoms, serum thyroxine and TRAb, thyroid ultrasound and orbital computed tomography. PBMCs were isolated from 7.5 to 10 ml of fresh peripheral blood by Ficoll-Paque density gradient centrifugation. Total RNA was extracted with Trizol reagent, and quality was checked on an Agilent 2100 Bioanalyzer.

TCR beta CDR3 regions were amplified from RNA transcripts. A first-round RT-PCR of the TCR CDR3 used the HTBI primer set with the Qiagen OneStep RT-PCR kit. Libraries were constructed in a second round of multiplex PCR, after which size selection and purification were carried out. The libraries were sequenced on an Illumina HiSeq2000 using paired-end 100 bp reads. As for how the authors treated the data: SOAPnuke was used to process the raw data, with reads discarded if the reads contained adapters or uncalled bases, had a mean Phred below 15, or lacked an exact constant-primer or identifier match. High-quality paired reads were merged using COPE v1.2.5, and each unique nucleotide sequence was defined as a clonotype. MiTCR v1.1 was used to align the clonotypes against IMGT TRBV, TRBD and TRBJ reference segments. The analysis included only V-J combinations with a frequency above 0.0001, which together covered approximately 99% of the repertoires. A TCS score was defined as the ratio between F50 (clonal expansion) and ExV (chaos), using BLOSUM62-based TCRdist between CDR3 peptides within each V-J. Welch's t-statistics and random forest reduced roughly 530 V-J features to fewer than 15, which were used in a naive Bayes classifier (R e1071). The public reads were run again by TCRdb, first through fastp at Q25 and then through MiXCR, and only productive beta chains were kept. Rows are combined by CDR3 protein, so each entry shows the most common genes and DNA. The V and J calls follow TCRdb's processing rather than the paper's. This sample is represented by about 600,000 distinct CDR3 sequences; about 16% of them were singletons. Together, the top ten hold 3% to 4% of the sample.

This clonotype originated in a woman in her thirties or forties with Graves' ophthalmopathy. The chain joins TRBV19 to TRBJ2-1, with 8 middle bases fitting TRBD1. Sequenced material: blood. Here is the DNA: TGTGCCAGTAGTAGAGGACAGGGACCCTACAATGAGCAGTTCTTC. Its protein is CASSRGQGPYNEQFF.